The TCR beta chain under discussion was sequenced for a study of T cell clonality in common variable immunodeficiency. This CDR3 comprises 15 residues. CDR1 and CDR2 (germline): SGHTA, FQGNSA. V was trimmed by 6 bases and J by 2 bases, leaving 17 bases between them. A word on this clone: Its cognate antigen is unknown. Read sequence stops 3 residues before the CDR3 end, and the germline J gene provides the missing end.

Sequencing input was equivalent genomic DNA from CVID and controls. The method was immunoSEQ multiplex PCR; TCRdb's version includes in-frame clones alone and lacks a portion of them. The specimen has about 52,000 clones, none found just once. Both groups were predominantly of Caucasian heritage. General study results and limits: What drives increased CVID clonality needs T cell subpopulation sequencing.

The V call is TRBV7-2, the J call TRBJ2-7; a weak D match, TRBD2 (6 bases). This clonotype originated in a person aged 18-69 years in good health. Sequencing was done on a sample of peripheral blood mononuclear cells. CDR3 DNA, as far as it was read: TGTGCCAGCAGTTATAGCGGCTCAACCCCCTACGAG. Encoded protein: CASSYSGSTPYE. The full CDR3 is CASSYSGSTPYEQYF.